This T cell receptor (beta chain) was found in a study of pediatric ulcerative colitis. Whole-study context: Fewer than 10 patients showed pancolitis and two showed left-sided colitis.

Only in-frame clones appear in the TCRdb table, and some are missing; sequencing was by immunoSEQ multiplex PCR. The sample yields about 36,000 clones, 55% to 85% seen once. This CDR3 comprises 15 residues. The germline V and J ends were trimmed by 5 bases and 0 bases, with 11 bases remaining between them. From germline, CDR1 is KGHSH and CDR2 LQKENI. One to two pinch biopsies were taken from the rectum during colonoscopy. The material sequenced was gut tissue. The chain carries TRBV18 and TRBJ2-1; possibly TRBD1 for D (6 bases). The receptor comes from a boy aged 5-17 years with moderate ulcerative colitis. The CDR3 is CASSTGTASYNEQFF. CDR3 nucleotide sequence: TGTGCCAGCTCAACAGGGACGGCCTCCTACAATGAGCAGTTCTTC.